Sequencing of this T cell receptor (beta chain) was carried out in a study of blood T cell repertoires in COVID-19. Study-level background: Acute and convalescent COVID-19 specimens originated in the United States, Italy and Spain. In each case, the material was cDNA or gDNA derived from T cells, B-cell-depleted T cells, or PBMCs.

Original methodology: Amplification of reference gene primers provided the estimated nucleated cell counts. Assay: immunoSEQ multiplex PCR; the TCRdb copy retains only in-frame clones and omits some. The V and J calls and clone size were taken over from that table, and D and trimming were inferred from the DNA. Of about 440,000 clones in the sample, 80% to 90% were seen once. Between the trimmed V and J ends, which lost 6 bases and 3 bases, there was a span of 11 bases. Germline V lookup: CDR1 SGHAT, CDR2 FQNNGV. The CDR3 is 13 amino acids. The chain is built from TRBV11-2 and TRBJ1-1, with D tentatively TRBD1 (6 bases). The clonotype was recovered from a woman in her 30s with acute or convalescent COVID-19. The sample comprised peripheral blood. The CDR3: CASRQGWDTEAFF. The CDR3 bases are TGTGCCAGCAGACAGGGCTGGGACACTGAAGCTTTCTTT.